Given below is one T cell receptor (beta chain) in context. There are many counts of this clonotype. What this receptor recognizes is not known. One base away there is no much larger clone; base qualities are not given. Libraries came from 5' RACE. The instrument was a NextSeq 500. To allow correction of PCR and sequencing errors, the TCR library protocol tagged every TCR cDNA molecule with a unique molecular identifier. Turning to the authors' computational methods: TCR identification, UMI-based error correction and CDR3 extraction were performed with Decombinator tools. TCRs above a frequency of 2 per 1,000, corresponding to the top 1% of the tumor frequency distribution, were defined as expanded. Renyi diversity was calculated using the R vegan package after each repertoire was subsampled 100 times to 5,000 TCRs. CDR3 similarity networks were constructed using string-kernel similarity of amino acid triplets, with links drawn between CDR3s whose pairwise similarity was above 0.82. In-frame beta chains were kept once TCRdb had trimmed the public reads at Q25 with fastp and called clones with MiXCR. Rows merge per CDR3 protein into single entries with the most common DNA and genes. The V and J calls reflect TCRdb's pipeline rather than the authors' work. Here the sample has around 24,000 distinct CDR3 sequences; 6.9% occur a single time. The biggest ten clones account for approximately 14% of the sample.

V gives up 5 bases and J gives up 5 bases, and the segment between their germline ends measures 9 bases. Including cysteine and phenylalanine, the CDR3 has 13 amino acids. Of all the DNA, just the CDR3 is kept, 39 bases in frame from base 1. CDR1 and CDR2 are drawn from the germline V gene: SGHTA, FQGTGA. This sample's time point label indicates: sample taken at primary tumor resection. TCR sequencing used whole RNA extracted from tumor and nontumor lung tissue, or from cryopreserved PBMC samples, without cell sorting. The donors were 72 patients from the lung TRACERx cohort who had early-stage, untreated non-small cell lung cancer. A patient was chosen for TCR sequencing only when enough RNA was available from at least two tumor regions. These data are taken from a study of spatial heterogeneity in lung cancer (dated by TCRdb to 2018 to 2020). The study in broad terms: More beta-chain than alpha-chain transcripts were consistently detected, likely reflecting higher beta-chain transcript abundance. In the raw uncorrected reads, each unique combination of TCR and UMI appeared more than ten times on average. In non-small cell lung cancer, the study made a quantitative comparison of TCR alpha and beta repertoires among multiple tumor regions, matched nontumor lung and blood. TCR repertoire features were related to nonsynonymous mutation counts determined by whole-exome sequencing of tumor tissue. At surgery, both alpha and beta chains were TCR-sequenced in approximately 210 tumor regions, fewer than 85 matched nontumor lung samples and a few dozen PBMC samples. Beyond this particular receptor, the publication reports: Ubiquitous expanded tumor TCRs showed up in blood more often at tumor resection than at routine follow-up. Additional single-cell paired TCR alpha and beta sequencing was considered necessary to confirm, at a functional level, the hypothesis that regional TCRs recognize regional mutations.

Specimen: PBMCs, collected at surgery. The TCR originated in a male donor with early-stage non-small cell lung cancer. The V and J segments used are TRBV7-3 and TRBJ2-2; the D segment could be TRBD2, given 5 matching bases. CDR3 protein: CASSLRGTGELFF. At the DNA level, the sequence is TGTGCCAGCAGCCTAAGAGGGACCGGGGAGCTGTTTTTT.